This T cell receptor (beta chain) was recovered during a study of cytomegalovirus exposure and HLA in healthy donors. Regarding the study as a whole: Researchers counted around 180 TCR beta chains as cytomegalovirus-associated. Many donors carried some public TCRs, although rarity characterized most TCR sequences.

Trimming left V 2 bases short and J 1 base short, with 21 bases between. Germline V gene lookup returns CDR1 LNHDA and CDR2 SQIVND (reference sequence). This CDR3 has 18 amino acids. This clone has just a few counts. Its specificity is not known. It was the approximately 120-subject validation cohort, separate from the approximately 620-subject first cohort, to which the donors belonged. Sequencing was performed with immunoSEQ multiplex PCR; in TCRdb, only in-frame clones are kept and a portion is missing. The sample holds about 260,000 clones, 90% seen once. V and J are TRBV19 and TRBJ2-7; tentatively, D is TRBD2 (6 bases). This receptor was identified in a woman aged 25 to 39 in good health and CMV-seronegative. Sequenced sample: PBMCs. The CDR3 loop is CASSISLLAGYISYEQYF. CDR3 DNA sequence: TGTGCCAGTAGTATATCTCTCCTGGCGGGGTATATATCCTACGAGCAGTACTTC.